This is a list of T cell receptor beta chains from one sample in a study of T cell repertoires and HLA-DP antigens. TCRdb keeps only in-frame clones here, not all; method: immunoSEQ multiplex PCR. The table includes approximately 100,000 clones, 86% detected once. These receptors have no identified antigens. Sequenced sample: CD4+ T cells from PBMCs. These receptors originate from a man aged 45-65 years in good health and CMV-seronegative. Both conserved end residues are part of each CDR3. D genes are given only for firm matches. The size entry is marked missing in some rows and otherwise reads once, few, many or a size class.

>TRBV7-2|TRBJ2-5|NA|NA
TGTGCCAGCAGCTTTAGACAGGGAGGGCAGACCCAGTACTTC
CASSFRQGGQTQYF
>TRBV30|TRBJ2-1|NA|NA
TGTGCCTGGAGTGTAAGGGGTGAGCAGTTCTTC
CAWSVRGEQFF
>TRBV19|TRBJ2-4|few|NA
TGTGCCAGTAGTATGGATAATGCAGGGGGGGCCAAAAACATTCAGTACTTC
CASSMDNAGGAKNIQYF
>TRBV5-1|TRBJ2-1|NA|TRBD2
TGCGCCAGCAGCTTGACTAGCGGGGGGGCCTACAATGAGCAGTTCTTC
CASSLTSGGAYNEQFF
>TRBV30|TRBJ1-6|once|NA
TGTGCCTGGAGTGTAGCCGGTTTTAATTCACCCCTCCACTTT
CAWSVAGFNSPLHF
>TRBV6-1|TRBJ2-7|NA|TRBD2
TGTGCCAGCAGTGCGTTAAGCGGGAGGGACTTTACCTACGAGCAGTACTTC
CASSALSGRDFTYEQYF
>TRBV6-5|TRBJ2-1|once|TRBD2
TGTGCCAGCAGGATCGGACTAGCGGGGAACAATGAGCAGTTCTTC
CASRIGLAGNNEQFF
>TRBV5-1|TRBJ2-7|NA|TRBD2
TGCGCCAGCAGCTACACAAGCGGGAGCTCCTACGAGCAGTACTTC
CASSYTSGSSYEQYF
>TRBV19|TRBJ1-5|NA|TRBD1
TGTGCCAGTAGTATAAGGACAGGGGGTTGGGGCAATCAGCCCCAGCATTTT
CASSIRTGGWGNQPQHF
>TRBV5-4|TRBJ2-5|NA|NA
TGTGCCAGCAAAGCGGAACCCCAAGAGACCCAGTACTTC
CASKAEPQETQYF
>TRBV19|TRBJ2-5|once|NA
TGTGCCAGTAGTATAGGGAACCAAGAGACCCAGTACTTC
CASSIGNQETQYF
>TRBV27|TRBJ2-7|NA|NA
TGTGCCACCCAGTTTATAGGGTTAGGCTCCTACGAGCAGTACTTC
CATQFIGLGSYEQYF
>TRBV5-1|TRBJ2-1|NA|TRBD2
TGCGCCAGCAGCCCTACTAGCGAACCCTACAATGAGCAGTTCTTC
CASSPTSEPYNEQFF
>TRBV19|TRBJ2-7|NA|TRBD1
TGTGCCAGCCTTAAGGATTCCCGGGACAGGGGCGTCTACGAGCAGTACTTC
CASLKDSRDRGVYEQYF
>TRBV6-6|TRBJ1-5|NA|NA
TGTGCCAGCAGTTACTCCGGCCTGAATCAGCCCCAGCATTTT
CASSYSGLNQPQHF
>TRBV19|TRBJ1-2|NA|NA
TGTGCCAGTAGTCTAAACCCCGGGGCGCCAAATTATGGCTACACCTTC
CASSLNPGAPNYGYTF
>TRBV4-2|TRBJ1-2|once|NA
TGTGCCAGCAGCCCTGAAGAGATCGGCTACACCTTC
CASSPEEIGYTF
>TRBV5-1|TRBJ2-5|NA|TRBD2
TGCGCCAGCAGCTTAACTAGCGGGGGACCTGAAGAGACCCAGTACTTC
CASSLTSGGPEETQYF
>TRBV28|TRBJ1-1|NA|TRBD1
TGTGCCAGCAGTCCTCGACAGGGAAGAGGGGACACTGAAGCTTTCTTT
CASSPRQGRGDTEAFF
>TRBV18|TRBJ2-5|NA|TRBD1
TGTGCCAGCTCACGGACAGGGAACCAAGAGACCCAGTACTTC
CASSRTGNQETQYF
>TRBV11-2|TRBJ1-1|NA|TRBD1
TGTGCCAGCAGCTTAGGGACAGGAAGAGGAGACACTGAAGCTTTCTTT
CASSLGTGRGDTEAFF
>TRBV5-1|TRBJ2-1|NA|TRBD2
TGCGCCAGCAGCTCCCTTAGCGGGAGAGGGTACAATGAGCAGTTCTTC
CASSSLSGRGYNEQFF
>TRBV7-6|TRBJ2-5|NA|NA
TGTGCCAGCAGCCCCCAACCCGGGACCTTAGAGCAGTACTTC
CASSPQPGTLEQYF
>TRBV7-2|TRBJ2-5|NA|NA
TGTGCCAGCAGCAAGACCACGCCGGGCACCAAGTACTTC
CASSKTTPGTKYF